This is a list of T cell receptor beta chains from one sample in a study of OX40 agonist ivuxolimab in advanced cancers. Method: immunoSEQ multiplex PCR; TCRdb's copy keeps in-frame clones and lacks some. Of 90,000 to 95,000 clones listed, around 87% are singletons. Sequences were derived from CD4+ or CD8+ T cells sorted from blood, sampled in a trial of the OX40 agonist ivuxolimab. The receptors stem from an adult with an advanced solid tumor such as melanoma, head and neck, liver or kidney cancer. The CDR3 runs from the conserved cysteine through the conserved F or W. Each record gives: D gene, clone size, V gene, J gene, CDR3 DNA, CDR3 protein. D genes are given only for firm matches. Part of the rows lack a size; the others show once, few, many or a class for expanded clones.

d_call: -; clone_size: once; v_call: TRBV7-2; j_call: TRBJ2-5; cdr3_nt: TGTGCCAGCAGCTTAGGGGGGCTGTTCGGGGAGACCCAGTACTTC; cdr3_aa: CASSLGGLFGETQYF
d_call: -; clone_size: -; v_call: TRBV11-2; j_call: TRBJ2-2; cdr3_nt: TGTGCCAGCAGCCATAGCGCGAACACCGGGGAGCTGTTTTTT; cdr3_aa: CASSHSANTGELFF
d_call: TRBD2; clone_size: -; v_call: TRBV29-1; j_call: TRBJ2-1; cdr3_nt: TGCAGCGTCACCGGGACTAGCGGGAGATCCTACAATGAGCAGTTCTTC; cdr3_aa: CSVTGTSGRSYNEQFF
d_call: TRBD1; clone_size: -; v_call: TRBV5-1; j_call: TRBJ1-1; cdr3_nt: TGCGCCAGCAGCAGAACCGGGACAGAGTTGAACACTGAAGCTTTCTTT; cdr3_aa: CASSRTGTELNTEAFF
d_call: -; clone_size: -; v_call: TRBV11-3; j_call: TRBJ1-1; cdr3_nt: TGTGCCAGCAGCTCTCCCCTTGGACACTCAGCCTTGGGGGGCACTGAAGCTTTCTTT; cdr3_aa: CASSSPLGHSALGGTEAFF
d_call: TRBD1; clone_size: -; v_call: TRBV6-6; j_call: TRBJ1-2; cdr3_nt: TGTGCCAGCAGGACAGGGAACTATGGCTACACCTTC; cdr3_aa: CASRTGNYGYTF
d_call: -; clone_size: -; v_call: TRBV6-1; j_call: TRBJ2-5; cdr3_nt: TGTGCCAGCAGTGCAGGGAGAGAGACCCAGTACTTC; cdr3_aa: CASSAGRETQYF
d_call: -; clone_size: -; v_call: TRBV7-2; j_call: TRBJ1-3; cdr3_nt: TGTGCCAGCAGCTTAGCGGGTGCAGGGGCCCTAACTTCTGGAAACACCATATATTTT; cdr3_aa: CASSLAGAGALTSGNTIYF
d_call: -; clone_size: -; v_call: TRBV4-1; j_call: TRBJ2-1; cdr3_nt: TGCGCCAGCAGCCAAGAAGGGGCGGGTCGGAACTACAATGAGCAGTTCTTC; cdr3_aa: CASSQEGAGRNYNEQFF
d_call: -; clone_size: -; v_call: TRBV7-2; j_call: TRBJ2-2; cdr3_nt: TGTGCCAGCAGCTTACGGGCAGGCAACACCGGGGAGCTGTTTTTT; cdr3_aa: CASSLRAGNTGELFF
d_call: -; clone_size: -; v_call: TRBV6-4; j_call: TRBJ2-3; cdr3_nt: TGTGCCAGCAGTGAACGGGGGGCTGAAGATACGCAGTATTTT; cdr3_aa: CASSERGAEDTQYF
d_call: -; clone_size: -; v_call: TRBV6-1; j_call: TRBJ2-3; cdr3_nt: TGTGCCAGCACTTGGGCCCGCACAGATACGCAGTATTTT; cdr3_aa: CASTWARTDTQYF
d_call: TRBD2; clone_size: -; v_call: TRBV6-5; j_call: TRBJ2-5; cdr3_nt: TGTGCCAGCAGTCAGACTAGCATCCAAGAGACCCAGTACTTC; cdr3_aa: CASSQTSIQETQYF
d_call: TRBD1; clone_size: -; v_call: TRBV19; j_call: TRBJ2-1; cdr3_nt: TGTGCCAGTAGTTTTACAGGGGCACTCGCGGGCAATGAGCAGTTCTTC; cdr3_aa: CASSFTGALAGNEQFF
d_call: -; clone_size: -; v_call: TRBV7-3; j_call: TRBJ2-3; cdr3_nt: TGTGCCAGCAGCTCCCCACCTAGGGATACGCAGTATTTT; cdr3_aa: CASSSPPRDTQYF
d_call: -; clone_size: -; v_call: TRBV5-6; j_call: TRBJ2-1; cdr3_nt: TGTGCCAGCAGCCTTAGCGGCCCCCTAGCGAATGAGCAGTTCTTC; cdr3_aa: CASSLSGPLANEQFF
d_call: -; clone_size: -; v_call: TRBV9; j_call: TRBJ1-1; cdr3_nt: TGTGCCAGCAGCGTAGGAGGACAGATGAACACTGAAGCTTTCTTT; cdr3_aa: CASSVGGQMNTEAFF
d_call: TRBD2; clone_size: few; v_call: TRBV29-1; j_call: TRBJ2-5; cdr3_nt: TGCAGCGTGAGACTAGCGGGAGCGATCCAAGAGACCCAGTACTTC; cdr3_aa: CSVRLAGAIQETQYF
d_call: TRBD2; clone_size: -; v_call: TRBV7-8; j_call: TRBJ2-3; cdr3_nt: TGTGCCAGCAGCTTGAAGGAGGGAGGGAGCGATACGCAGTATTTT; cdr3_aa: CASSLKEGGSDTQYF
d_call: TRBD2; clone_size: -; v_call: TRBV28; j_call: TRBJ2-7; cdr3_nt: TGTGCCAGCAGTTTACTAGCGGGCGAGCAGTACTTC; cdr3_aa: CASSLLAGEQYF
d_call: -; clone_size: -; v_call: TRBV7-2; j_call: TRBJ1-2; cdr3_nt: TGTGCCAGCAGCTTAGCGCATGGGCAGGGTGGCTACACCTTC; cdr3_aa: CASSLAHGQGGYTF
d_call: TRBD1; clone_size: -; v_call: TRBV6-5; j_call: TRBJ1-1; cdr3_nt: TGTGCCACCGAAGGACAGGGGAGCACTGAAGCTTTCTTT; cdr3_aa: CATEGQGSTEAFF
d_call: -; clone_size: -; v_call: TRBV5-1; j_call: TRBJ2-4; cdr3_nt: TGCGCCAGCAGCTTGGTTAGCGTGGCCAAAAACATTCAGTACTTC; cdr3_aa: CASSLVSVAKNIQYF
d_call: TRBD1; clone_size: -; v_call: TRBV9; j_call: TRBJ1-1; cdr3_nt: TGTGCCAGCAGCTCTCGACAGGGGATTAACACTGAAGCTTTCTTT; cdr3_aa: CASSSRQGINTEAFF
d_call: -; clone_size: -; v_call: TRBV18; j_call: TRBJ1-2; cdr3_nt: TGTGCCAGCTCACCGATTACAGTTGGCGCCTCTTATGGCTACACCTTC; cdr3_aa: CASSPITVGASYGYTF
d_call: TRBD1; clone_size: -; v_call: TRBV28; j_call: TRBJ2-4; cdr3_nt: TGTGCCAGCAGTTTTGACAGGGTATTACGTGTTCAGTACTTC; cdr3_aa: CASSFDRVLRVQYF
d_call: -; clone_size: few; v_call: TRBV6-5; j_call: TRBJ2-2; cdr3_nt: TGTGCCAGCAGTTACGGCACGGAGGCGAACACCGGGGAGCTGTTTTTT; cdr3_aa: CASSYGTEANTGELFF
d_call: TRBD1; clone_size: -; v_call: TRBV2; j_call: TRBJ1-3; cdr3_nt: TGTGCCAGCAGGGAGCAGGGGGTCTCTGGAAACACCATATATTTT; cdr3_aa: CASREQGVSGNTIYF
d_call: -; clone_size: -; v_call: TRBV5-6; j_call: TRBJ1-2; cdr3_nt: TGTGCCAGCAGCCTAGGGTGGGGGGGCGCTGGCTATGGCTACACCTTC; cdr3_aa: CASSLGWGGAGYGYTF
d_call: -; clone_size: -; v_call: TRBV5-4; j_call: TRBJ1-2; cdr3_nt: TGTGCCAGCTCCCCTGTCAGTTCCAATCATGGCTACACCTTC; cdr3_aa: CASSPVSSNHGYTF
d_call: -; clone_size: -; v_call: TRBV7-9; j_call: TRBJ1-3; cdr3_nt: TGTGCCAGCAGCTCCACTGGAAACACCATATATTTT; cdr3_aa: CASSSTGNTIYF
d_call: TRBD1; clone_size: -; v_call: TRBV7-2; j_call: TRBJ1-2; cdr3_nt: TGTGCCAGCAGCTTGGGACAGGGGAGGGCTGGCTACACCTTC; cdr3_aa: CASSLGQGRAGYTF
d_call: TRBD1; clone_size: -; v_call: TRBV19; j_call: TRBJ2-1; cdr3_nt: TGTGCCAGTAGTATCCGGGGTGCCAGGGGGCAGTACAATGAGCAGTTCTTC; cdr3_aa: CASSIRGARGQYNEQFF
d_call: -; clone_size: -; v_call: TRBV19; j_call: TRBJ1-4; cdr3_nt: TGTGCCAGTAGCCTTCGACAGGCCGCAACTAATGAAAAACTGTTTTTT; cdr3_aa: CASSLRQAATNEKLFF
d_call: TRBD2; clone_size: -; v_call: TRBV7-2; j_call: TRBJ2-1; cdr3_nt: TGTGCCAGCAGCTTTTCTAGCGGGAGGACAAATGAGCAGTTCTTC; cdr3_aa: CASSFSSGRTNEQFF
d_call: -; clone_size: few; v_call: TRBV5-1; j_call: TRBJ1-3; cdr3_nt: TGCGCCAGCAGCCTCGGACAGGGAAACACCATATATTTT; cdr3_aa: CASSLGQGNTIYF
d_call: -; clone_size: -; v_call: TRBV5-1; j_call: TRBJ2-3; cdr3_nt: TGCGCCAGCACTTCGGCGGTGGATCCGACAGATACGCAGTATTTT; cdr3_aa: CASTSAVDPTDTQYF
d_call: TRBD1; clone_size: -; v_call: TRBV2; j_call: TRBJ1-2; cdr3_nt: TGTGCCAGCAGTGAATCACCCGGGACAGGGGTTGGGGGCTACACCTTC; cdr3_aa: CASSESPGTGVGGYTF
d_call: -; clone_size: -; v_call: TRBV5-4; j_call: TRBJ1-1; cdr3_nt: TGTGCCAGCAGCGCTGTTCCAGGGGATCGCCCTGAAGCTTTCTTT; cdr3_aa: CASSAVPGDRPEAFF
d_call: TRBD1; clone_size: once; v_call: TRBV18; j_call: TRBJ1-5; cdr3_nt: TGTGCCAGCTCACCACCGGGACAGGGGGGTCAGCCCCAGCATTTT; cdr3_aa: CASSPPGQGGQPQHF
d_call: -; clone_size: -; v_call: TRBV28; j_call: TRBJ2-7; cdr3_nt: TGTGCCAGCAGTTTACTGCACTACGAGCAGTACTTC; cdr3_aa: CASSLLHYEQYF
d_call: TRBD1; clone_size: -; v_call: TRBV4-2; j_call: TRBJ2-7; cdr3_nt: TGTGCCAGCAGCCAAGTTTTTGGGACAGGGGGCTACGAGCAGTACTTC; cdr3_aa: CASSQVFGTGGYEQYF
d_call: -; clone_size: -; v_call: TRBV5-4; j_call: TRBJ2-5; cdr3_nt: TGTGCCAGCAGCTTGGGCCAGGGGATTGGGACCCAGTACTTC; cdr3_aa: CASSLGQGIGTQYF
d_call: -; clone_size: -; v_call: TRBV7-2; j_call: TRBJ1-2; cdr3_nt: TGTGCCAGCAGCTTAGCTGGATCGGGTGGCTACACCTTC; cdr3_aa: CASSLAGSGGYTF
d_call: -; clone_size: -; v_call: TRBV19; j_call: TRBJ2-7; cdr3_nt: TGTGCCAGTAGTATCCCATTAGTCCACGAGCAGTACTTC; cdr3_aa: CASSIPLVHEQYF
d_call: -; clone_size: -; v_call: TRBV7-8; j_call: TRBJ2-1; cdr3_nt: TGTGCCAGCAGCCTAACCCGCGAGCAGTTCTTC; cdr3_aa: CASSLTREQFF
d_call: TRBD1; clone_size: -; v_call: TRBV27; j_call: TRBJ1-1; cdr3_nt: TGTGCCAGCAGTTTTAGGGGACAGGGGACTGAAGCTTTCTTT; cdr3_aa: CASSFRGQGTEAFF
d_call: TRBD1; clone_size: -; v_call: TRBV9; j_call: TRBJ2-2; cdr3_nt: TGTGCCAGCAACAGGGGGGCGTCGAACACCGGGGAGCTGTTTTTT; cdr3_aa: CASNRGASNTGELFF
d_call: -; clone_size: -; v_call: TRBV30; j_call: TRBJ2-5; cdr3_nt: TGTGCCTGGAGTGCGGGGGCTAGCGGAATCCAAGAGACCCAGTACTTC; cdr3_aa: CAWSAGASGIQETQYF
d_call: TRBD2; clone_size: -; v_call: TRBV30; j_call: TRBJ2-2; cdr3_nt: TGTGCCTGGGGCCGGGAGGGGAACACCGGGGAGCTGTTTTTT; cdr3_aa: CAWGREGNTGELFF
d_call: TRBD1; clone_size: once; v_call: TRBV5-1; j_call: TRBJ1-4; cdr3_nt: TGCGCCAGCAGCCTATCCACAGGGGCGCCTGAAAAACTGTTTTTT; cdr3_aa: CASSLSTGAPEKLFF
d_call: -; clone_size: -; v_call: TRBV28; j_call: TRBJ2-7; cdr3_nt: TGTGCCAGCAGTTTCGGCTACGAGCAGTACTTC; cdr3_aa: CASSFGYEQYF
d_call: TRBD1; clone_size: -; v_call: TRBV29-1; j_call: TRBJ2-7; cdr3_nt: TGCAGCGTTCCGGGACAGGGAGACGAGCAGTACTTC; cdr3_aa: CSVPGQGDEQYF
d_call: -; clone_size: -; v_call: TRBV27; j_call: TRBJ2-3; cdr3_nt: TGTGCCAGCAGTGTTTTTGGTACGCAGTATTTT; cdr3_aa: CASSVFGTQYF
d_call: -; clone_size: -; v_call: TRBV29-1; j_call: TRBJ1-1; cdr3_nt: TGCAGCGTTGAAAGGTCGTCCGTAACTGAAGCTTTCTTT; cdr3_aa: CSVERSSVTEAFF